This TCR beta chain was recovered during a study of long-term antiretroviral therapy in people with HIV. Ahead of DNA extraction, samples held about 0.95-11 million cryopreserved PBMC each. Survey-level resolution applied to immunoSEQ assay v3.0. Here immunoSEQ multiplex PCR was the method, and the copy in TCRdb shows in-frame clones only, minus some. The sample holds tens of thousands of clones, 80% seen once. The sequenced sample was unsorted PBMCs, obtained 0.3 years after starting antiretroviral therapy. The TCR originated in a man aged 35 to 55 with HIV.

The CDR3 is CASSFQVPMNTEAFF. CDR3 nucleotides: TGTGCCAGCAGTTTCCAGGTTCCAATGAACACTGAAGCTTTCTTT. This sequence joins TRBV28 and TRBJ1-1; no clear D. The CDR3 is made up of 15 amino acids. Germline CDR1 is MDHEN and CDR2 is SYDVKM. V was cut by 3 bases and J by 0 bases, with 11 bases left in between. The variable domain in full, completed from reference TRBV28 and TRBJ1-1, reads DVKVTQSSRYLVKRTGEKVFLECVQDMDHENMFWYRQDPGLGLRLIYFSYDVKMKEKGDIPEGYSVSREKKERFSLILESASTNQTSMYLCASSFQVPMNTEAFFGQGTRLTVV.